The count of the clone carrying this T cell receptor beta chain is one. Some clones are missing from TCRdb's copy, which holds only in-frame ones; the method was immunoSEQ multiplex PCR. The sample holds over 80,000 clones, 91% seen once. This sample was included in a study of control samples from healthy donors and cancer patients. The length of the CDR3 is 18 residues. Per germline, CDR1 LNHDA and CDR2 SQIVND (reference sequence). Trimming left V 4 bases short and J 4 bases short, with 23 bases between. The origin of this receptor is a man aged 25 to 40 in good health. This chain joins TRBV19 and TRBJ2-1, with D possibly matching TRBD2 (7 bases). The sample consisted of blood. DNA for the CDR3: TGTGCCAGTAGTAGGGGGGGCTGGGTCGCCGGGACTTACAATGAGCAGTTCTTC. Translation gives CASSRGGWVAGTYNEQFF.